This entry is about one TCR beta chain. What it binds is unknown. Unique molecular identifiers were used to barcode this TCRbeta library. Via MiXCR, TCRdb re-called the PCR reads, giving one row per CDR3 protein. The sample has roughly 100,000 distinct CDR3 sequences, around 6% seen once; the top ten hold about 6.1%. This record belongs to a study of T-cell reconstitution after alpha-beta-depleted transplantation in children. Findings and limits, study-wide: At one year after transplant, newly produced T cells mostly accounted for T-cell counts and diversity. Elevated TCRbeta diversity at day 60 was traced, in some patients, to surviving recipient T cells and thymic progenitors. After transplant, at about two months, alpha-beta T cells were reportedly derived from several hundred expanded graft clones.

CDR3 length: 16 residues. Germline V gene lookup returns CDR1 LNHNV and CDR2 YYDKDF (reference sequence). The junction had 9 bases not matched to a gene; V was cut back by 1 base and J by 5 bases. The sequence derives from a female patient aged 2-9 years who had a stem cell transplant for Fanconi anemia, so the T cells may come from the graft donor. This material consisted of PBMCs, mostly from graft donor cells, taken 60 days after TCRalphabeta/CD19-depleted stem cell transplant. The V call is TRBV15, the J call TRBJ2-5, with 8 bases lining up with TRBD1. CDR3 region: CATSRVPQGARETQYF. In nucleotides, the CDR3 is TGTGCCACCAGCAGAGTACCGCAGGGGGCTCGGGAGACCCAGTACTTC.